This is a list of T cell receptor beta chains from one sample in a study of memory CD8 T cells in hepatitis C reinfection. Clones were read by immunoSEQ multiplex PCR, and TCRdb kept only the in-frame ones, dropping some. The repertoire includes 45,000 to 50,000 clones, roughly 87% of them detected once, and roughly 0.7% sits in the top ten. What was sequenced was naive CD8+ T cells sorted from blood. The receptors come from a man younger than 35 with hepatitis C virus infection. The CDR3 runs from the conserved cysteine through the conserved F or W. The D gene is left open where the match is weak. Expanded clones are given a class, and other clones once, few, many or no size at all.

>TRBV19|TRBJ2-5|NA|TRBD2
TGTGCCAGTAGTGCTACTAGCGGGAGGGCAATGGAGACCCAGTACTTC
CASSATSGRAMETQYF
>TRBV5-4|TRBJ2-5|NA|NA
TGTGCCAGCAGCTTTAGTGTAGCGTCAGAGACCCAGTACTTC
CASSFSVASETQYF
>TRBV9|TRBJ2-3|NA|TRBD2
TGTGCCAGCAGCGTAGCCGGACTAGGGGCAGATACGCAGTATTTT
CASSVAGLGADTQYF
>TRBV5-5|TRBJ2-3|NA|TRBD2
TGTGCCAGCAGCTTGGTTCCTAGCGGGATCCTCACAGATACGCAGTATTTT
CASSLVPSGILTDTQYF
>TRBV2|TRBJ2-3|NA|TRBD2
TGTGCCAGCAATACGGGACTAGCGGGGCCAGATACGCAGTATTTT
CASNTGLAGPDTQYF
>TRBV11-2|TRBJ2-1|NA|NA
TGTGCCAGCAGCTTAGGCCCTGGGAGCTCCTACAATGAGCAGTTCTTC
CASSLGPGSSYNEQFF
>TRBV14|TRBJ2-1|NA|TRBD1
TGTGCCAGCAGTCGACAGGGGGTATACAATGAGCAGTTCTTC
CASSRQGVYNEQFF
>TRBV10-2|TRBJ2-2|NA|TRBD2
TGCGCCAGCAAGGTAGCGGGAGCCCGAACCGGGGAGCTGTTTTTT
CASKVAGARTGELFF
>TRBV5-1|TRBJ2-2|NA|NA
TGCGCCAGCAGCTTGTTAGACACCGGGGAGCTGTTTTTT
CASSLLDTGELFF
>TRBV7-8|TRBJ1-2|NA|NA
TGTGCCAGCAGCTTATTACAGGGTCCGAGCTATGGCTACACCTTC
CASSLLQGPSYGYTF
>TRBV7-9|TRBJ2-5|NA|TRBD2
TGTGCCAGCAGCTGGGGACTAGCGGGGGGTAGTCAAGAGACCCAGTACTTC
CASSWGLAGGSQETQYF
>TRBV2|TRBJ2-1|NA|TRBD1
TGTGCCAGCAGTGAGGACAGGGGGCTGTACAATGAGCAGTTCTTC
CASSEDRGLYNEQFF
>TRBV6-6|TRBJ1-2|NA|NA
TGTGCCAGCAGTCCCGGCCCCGCAGGGGATGGCTACACCTTC
CASSPGPAGDGYTF
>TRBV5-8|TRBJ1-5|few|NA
TGTGCCAGCAGCTTCTATCCTGGGAGTAATCAGCCCCAGCATTTT
CASSFYPGSNQPQHF